Below are 10 T cell receptor beta chains sequenced from a single sample in a study of cytomegalovirus exposure and HLA in healthy donors. Primers for the PCR totalled 60 Vbeta and 13 Jbeta. Assay used: immunoSEQ multiplex PCR; TCRdb lists only in-frame clones, some missing. The table shows roughly 190,000 clones, with about 90% occurring only once. Sequencing input: PBMCs. The source is a boy aged 2 to 9 in good health and CMV-seronegative.

The chain employs TRBV2 and TRBJ1-1, with a tentative D call TRBD1 (6 bases). Germline V gene lookup returns CDR1 SNHLY and CDR2 FYNNEI. The length of the CDR3 is 14 residues. Trimming removed 3 bases from V and 8 bases from J, with 16 bases in between. The CDR3 DNA follows: TGTGCCAGCAGTGACCGCCCCGACAGGAGAGAAGCTTTCTTT. Protein sequence: CASSDRPDRREAFF.

About this clone itself: One end of the junction varies from germline; a read error may be responsible. The V gene is TRBV6-1, the J gene TRBJ2-2, with D possibly being TRBD2 (5 bases). This CDR3 has 15 amino acids. Germline CDR1 is MNHNS and CDR2 is SASEGT. CDR3 DNA: TGTGCCAGCAGACCCACTAGTAGGCACACCGGAGAGCTGTTTTTT. Protein sequence: CASRPTSRHTGELFF.

The chain recombines TRBV15 with TRBJ2-3; 7 bases match TRBD2. This CDR3 comprises 15 residues. V lost 0 bases, J lost 5 bases, and 5 bases stayed unmatched. Germline V CDR1 and CDR2: LNHNV, YYDKDF (reference sequence). The CDR3 here is CATSREAGVRDTQYF. The CDR3 DNA reads as TGTGCCACCAGCAGAGAGGCGGGAGTGAGAGATACGCAGTATTTT.

The chain carries TRBV27 and TRBJ2-1; weak D call: TRBD2 (7 bases). Trimming took 2 bases from V and 7 from J, leaving 15 bases between them. The CDR3 covers 15 residues. Germline V gene sequence: CDR1 MNHEY, CDR2 SMNVEV (reference sequence). CDR3 amino acids: CASSLGGGGFNEQFF. The DNA of the CDR3 is TGTGCCAGCAGTTTAGGGGGCGGGGGTTTTAATGAGCAGTTCTTC.

V is TRBV5-3 and J is TRBJ2-1; D may be TRBD2 (6 bases). TRBV5-3 is an open reading frame, and its role is uncertain. Trimming removed 3 bases from V and 6 bases from J, with 16 bases in between. The CDR3 covers 15 residues. This CDR3 is CARSSTPTRRNEQFF. Written as DNA, the CDR3 is TGTGCCAGAAGCTCGACCCCGACTAGACGCAATGAGCAGTTCTTC.

This sequence joins TRBV2 and TRBJ2-7; D might be TRBD2 (6 bases). CDR3 length: 14 residues. CDR1 SNHLY and CDR2 FYNNEI come from the germline V gene. The ends were cut back, 6 bases at V and 3 bases at J, with 15 bases in the middle. The CDR3 loop is CASSTGGTYYEQYF. In nucleotides, the CDR3 is TGTGCCAGCAGCACCGGGGGAACTTACTACGAGCAGTACTTC.

CDR3: CASSLERRLAGGASTDTQYF. As DNA, the CDR3 is TGCGCCAGCAGCTTGGAACGTCGTCTAGCGGGAGGTGCTAGCACAGATACGCAGTATTTT. The rearrangement links TRBV5-1 to TRBJ2-3; 11 bases map to TRBD2. Losses at the gene ends were 0 bases for V and 0 bases for J; bases not matched to a gene: 12. Germline CDR1 and CDR2: SGHRS and YFSETQ. The CDR3 covers 20 residues.

The chain links TRBV28 to TRBJ1-1; 7 bases match TRBD1. Trimming took 6 bases from V and 4 from J; bases not matched to a gene: 14. This CDR3 spans 16 amino acids. Germline assignment: CDR1 MDHEN and CDR2 SYDVKM. DNA of the CDR3: TGTGCCAGCAGCTCCCTTCAACAGGGGTTCGGCACTGAAGCTTTCTTT. Protein sequence: CASSSLQQGFGTEAFF.

The chain carries TRBV19 and TRBJ2-5; tentative D call: TRBD1 (6 bases). V was trimmed by 0 bases and J by 2 bases, leaving 10 bases between them. This CDR3 spans 15 amino acids. CDR1 and CDR2 (germline): LNHDA, SQIVND (reference sequence). The CDR3 loop is CASSIEGQRQETQYF. Written as DNA, the CDR3 is TGTGCCAGTAGTATAGAAGGACAGAGACAAGAGACCCAGTACTTC.

The chain carries TRBV19 and TRBJ1-1; no firm D call. Between the trimmed V and J ends, which lost 6 bases and 1 base, there was a span of 9 bases. CDR1 LNHDA and CDR2 SQIVND come from the germline V gene (reference sequence). This CDR3 is 13 amino acids long. For the CDR3, the DNA is TGTGCCAGTAGCTGGGAGCAGAACACTGAAGCTTTCTTT. Encoded protein: CASSWEQNTEAFF.